This TCR beta chain is from a study of shared clonotypes between healthy human individuals. The germline CDR1 and CDR2 sequences are SGDLS and YYNGEE. J lost 3 bases, V lost 3 bases, and 9 bases had no gene match. The CDR3 totals 16 residues. Several immunoSEQ 96-well plates shared each subset's DNA, each plate a replicate. In the source study's methods: Filtering differed for immunoSEQ, which gave only junction sequences without quality scores. Here immunoSEQ multiplex PCR was the method, and the copy in TCRdb shows in-frame clones only, minus some. V and J calls and clone size are copied from that table; D and trimming were computed from the DNA. The sample records 550,000 to 600,000 clones, 95% to 98% being singletons. CD45RO-negative, CCR7-selected cells formed the naive CD8 fraction, which excluded terminally differentiated effector memory CD45RA+ cells.

The genes are TRBV9 and TRBJ2-3; 8 bases are a match to TRBD2. This sequence originates from a man between 25 and 39 years old in good health. Sample: naive CD8+ T cells sorted from blood. The DNA for the CDR3 is TGTGCCAGCAGCGCCAGAGCGGGAGCCAGAACAGATACGCAGTATTTT. This codes for CASSARAGARTDTQYF. Combining the CDR3 with reference TRBV9 and TRBJ2-3 gives the whole variable domain DSGVTQTPKHLITATGQRVTLRCSPRSGDLSVYWYQQSLDQGLQFLIQYYNGEERAKGNILERFSAQQFPDLHSELNLSSLELGDSALYFCASSARAGARTDTQYFGPGTRLTVL.